The source of this TCR beta chain is a study of identical twins' blood T cells. After removal of 6 bases from V and 4 bases from J, the junction contained 12 bases not matched to a gene. CDR3 length equals 17 residues. Germline assignment: CDR1 MNHEY and CDR2 SVGEGT. The three twin pairs were reared together, likely meeting the same infections. TCR cDNA libraries came from RNA via a modified published protocol. In the original analysis: Per-library CDR3 reads ranged about 2.2 to 3.6 million; clonotypes, ~85,000 to ~500,000. TCRdb itself ran the 5' RACE reads through MiXCR, one entry per CDR3 protein. The V and J calls were determined by TCRdb, not by the authors. The sample shows 350,000 to 450,000 distinct CDR3 sequences, 28% of them seen only once. About this clonotype: This sequence may be a read error, since a much larger clone differs from it by one base.

This chain joins TRBV6-2 or TRBV6-3 and TRBJ2-2; 9 positions agree with TRBD2. Sequencing was performed on PBMCs. This TCR came from a woman aged 18 to 49 in good health. As DNA, the CDR3 is TGTGCCAGCAGACGCCTCGGGACTAGCTGGGCCACCGGGGAGCTGTTTTTT. It codes for CASRRLGTSWATGELFF.